This T cell receptor beta chain was identified during a study of T cell responses to AZD1222 COVID-19 vaccine. About the study: Second-dose recipients at about 4 or about 12 weeks were treated as one pooled group.

General observations from the study: Clonal diversity was possibly underestimated; the donors were predominantly white British and more often female. Reports indicate that nearly half of spike-specific TCRs are directed at unmutated variant regions. The breadth and depth of Spike-specific TCRs increased once two AZD1222 doses had been given.

This clone was seen only once. Its specificity is unknown. Data came from immunoSEQ multiplex PCR; TCRdb stores just in-frame clones and leaves some out. The table records 130,000 to 150,000 clones, about 91% of them present only once. The specimen comprised peripheral blood, sampled on day 0 of AZD1222 vaccination. This sequence originates from an adult in good health.

The CDR3 loop is CASSPTRTGYYGYTF. CDR3 nucleotide sequence: TGTGCCAGCAGCCCCACCCGGACAGGCTATTATGGCTACACCTTC. The chain employs TRBV3-1 (or the pseudogene TRBV3-2) and TRBJ1-2; 7 positions match TRBD1. The CDR3 is 15 amino acids. V shed 4 bases, J shed 5 bases, and the junction held 10 bases outside the gene matches. Germline loops: CDR1 LGHDT, CDR2 YNNKEL (reference sequence).